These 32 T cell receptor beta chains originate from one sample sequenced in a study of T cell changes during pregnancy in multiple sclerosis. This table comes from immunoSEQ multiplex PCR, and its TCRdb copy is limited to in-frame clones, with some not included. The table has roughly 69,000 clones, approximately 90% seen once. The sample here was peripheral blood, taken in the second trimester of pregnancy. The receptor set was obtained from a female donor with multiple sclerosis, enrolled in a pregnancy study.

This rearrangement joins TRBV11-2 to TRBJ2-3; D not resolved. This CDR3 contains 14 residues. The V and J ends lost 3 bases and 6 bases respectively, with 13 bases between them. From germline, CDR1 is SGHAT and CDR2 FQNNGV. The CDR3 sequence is CASSFRVPRDTQYF. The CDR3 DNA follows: TGTGCCAGCAGCTTCCGGGTCCCCCGGGATACGCAGTATTTT.

The CDR3 DNA reads as TGTGCCAGCAGTGCACTAGCGACAGGGACCCAGTACTTC. Translated: CASSALATGTQYF. The chain carries TRBV11-2 and TRBJ2-5, with a possible D match to TRBD2 (7 bases). In germline, CDR1 is SGHAT, CDR2 FQNNGV. V was clipped by 6 bases and J by 7 bases, with 15 bases between them. This CDR3 region has 13 residues.

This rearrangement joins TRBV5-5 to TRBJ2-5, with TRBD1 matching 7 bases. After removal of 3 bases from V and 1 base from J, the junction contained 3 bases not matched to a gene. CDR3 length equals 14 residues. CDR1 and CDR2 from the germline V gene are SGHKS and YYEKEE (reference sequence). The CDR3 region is CASSSGQSQETQYF. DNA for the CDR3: TGTGCCAGCAGCTCGGGACAGTCCCAAGAGACCCAGTACTTC.

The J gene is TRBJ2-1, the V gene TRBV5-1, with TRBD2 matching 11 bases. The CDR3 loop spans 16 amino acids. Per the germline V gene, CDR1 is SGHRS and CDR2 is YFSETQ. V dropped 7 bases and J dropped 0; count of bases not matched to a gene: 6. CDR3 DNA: TGCGCCAGCCAAGGGACTAGCGGCCACTCCTACAATGAGCAGTTCTTC. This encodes CASQGTSGHSYNEQFF.

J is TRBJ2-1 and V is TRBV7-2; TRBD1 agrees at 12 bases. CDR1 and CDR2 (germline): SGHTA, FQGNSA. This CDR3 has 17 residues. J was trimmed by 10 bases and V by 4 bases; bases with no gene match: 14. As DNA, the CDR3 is TGTGCCAGCAGCTGGGGGACAGGGGGCGCGAGGGGACGGGAGCAGTTCTTC. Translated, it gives CASSWGTGGARGREQFF.

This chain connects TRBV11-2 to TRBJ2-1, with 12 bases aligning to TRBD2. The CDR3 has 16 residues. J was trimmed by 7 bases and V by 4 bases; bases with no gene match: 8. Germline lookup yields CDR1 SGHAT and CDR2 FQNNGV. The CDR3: CASSSGPSGRGNEQFF. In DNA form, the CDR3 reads TGTGCCAGCAGCTCGGGACCTAGCGGGAGGGGTAATGAGCAGTTCTTC.

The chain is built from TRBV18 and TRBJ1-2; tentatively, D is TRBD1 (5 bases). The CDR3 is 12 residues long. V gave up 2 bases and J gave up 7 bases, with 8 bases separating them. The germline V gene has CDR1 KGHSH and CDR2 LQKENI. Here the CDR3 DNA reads TGTGCCAGCTCACCATCAGGGTTTGGCTACACCTTC. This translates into CASSPSGFGYTF. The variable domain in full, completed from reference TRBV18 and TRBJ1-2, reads NAGVMQNPRHLVRRRGQEARLRCSPMKGHSHVYWYRQLPEEGLKFMVYLQKENIIDESGMPKERFSAEFPKEGPSILRIQQVVRGDSAAYFCASSPSGFGYTFGSGTRLTVV.

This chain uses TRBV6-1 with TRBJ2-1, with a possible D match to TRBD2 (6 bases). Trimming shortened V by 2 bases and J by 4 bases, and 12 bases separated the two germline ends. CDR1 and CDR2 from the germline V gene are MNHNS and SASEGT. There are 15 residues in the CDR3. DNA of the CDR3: TGTGCCAGCAGTGAATATGTTAGCGGATACAATGAGCAGTTCTTC. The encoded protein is CASSEYVSGYNEQFF.

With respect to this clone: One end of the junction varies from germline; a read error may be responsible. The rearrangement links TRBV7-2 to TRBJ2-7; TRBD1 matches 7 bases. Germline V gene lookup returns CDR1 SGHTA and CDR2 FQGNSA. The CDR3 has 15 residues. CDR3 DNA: TGTGCCAGCAGCTTAAGGCGACAGGGCTCCCACGAGCAGTACTTC. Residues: CASSLRRQGSHEQYF.

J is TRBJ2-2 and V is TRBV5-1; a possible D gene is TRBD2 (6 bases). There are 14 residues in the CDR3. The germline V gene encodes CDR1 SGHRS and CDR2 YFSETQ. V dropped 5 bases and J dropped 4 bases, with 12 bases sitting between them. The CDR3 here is CASRLEGATGELFF. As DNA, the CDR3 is TGCGCCAGCAGACTGGAGGGAGCCACCGGGGAGCTGTTTTTT.

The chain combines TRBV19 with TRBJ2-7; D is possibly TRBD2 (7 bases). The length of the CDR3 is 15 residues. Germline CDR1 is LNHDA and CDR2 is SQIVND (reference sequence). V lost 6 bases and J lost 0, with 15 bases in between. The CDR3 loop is CASRGGAAASYEQYF. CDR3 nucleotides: TGTGCCAGTAGGGGGGGGGCCGCCGCCTCCTACGAGCAGTACTTC.

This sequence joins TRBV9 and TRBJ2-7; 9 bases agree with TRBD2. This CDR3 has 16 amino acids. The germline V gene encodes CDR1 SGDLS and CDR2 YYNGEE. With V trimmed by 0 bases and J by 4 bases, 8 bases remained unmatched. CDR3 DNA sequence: TGTGCCAGCAGCGTAGGGGCTAGCGGGGAGTATTACGAGCAGTACTTC. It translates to CASSVGASGEYYEQYF. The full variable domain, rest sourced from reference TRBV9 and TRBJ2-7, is DSGVTQTPKHLITATGQRVTLRCSPRSGDLSVYWYQQSLDQGLQFLIQYYNGEERAKGNILERFSAQQFPDLHSELNLSSLELGDSALYFCASSVGASGEYYEQYFGPGTRLTVT.

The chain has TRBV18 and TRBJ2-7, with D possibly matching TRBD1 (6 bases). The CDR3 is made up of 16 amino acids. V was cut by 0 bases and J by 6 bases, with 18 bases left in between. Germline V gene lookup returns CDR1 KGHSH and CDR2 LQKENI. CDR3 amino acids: CASSPPPAGAALEQYF. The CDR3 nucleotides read TGTGCCAGCTCACCACCTCCGGCAGGGGCCGCACTCGAGCAGTACTTC.

As DNA, the CDR3 is TGTGCCAGCAGTGAAGCCAGGGAAGAGACCCAGTACTTC. It yields the protein CASSEAREETQYF. The chain is built from TRBV6-1 and TRBJ2-5, with D tentatively TRBD1 (5 bases). This CDR3 region has 13 residues. Germline CDR1 is MNHNS and CDR2 is SASEGT. The V and J ends lost 0 bases and 3 bases respectively, with 5 bases between them.

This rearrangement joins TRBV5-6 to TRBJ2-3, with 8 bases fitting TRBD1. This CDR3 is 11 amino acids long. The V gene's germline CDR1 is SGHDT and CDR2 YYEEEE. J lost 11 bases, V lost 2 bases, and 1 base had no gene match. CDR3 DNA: TGTGCCAGCAGCTTACAGGGGGGGCAGTATTTT. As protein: CASSLQGGQYF. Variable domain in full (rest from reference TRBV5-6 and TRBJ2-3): DAGVTQSPTHLIKTRGQQVTLRCSPKSGHDTVSWYQQALGQGPQFIFQYYEEEERQRGNFPDRFSGHQFPNYSSELNVNALLLGDSALYLCASSLQGGQYFGPGTRLTVL.

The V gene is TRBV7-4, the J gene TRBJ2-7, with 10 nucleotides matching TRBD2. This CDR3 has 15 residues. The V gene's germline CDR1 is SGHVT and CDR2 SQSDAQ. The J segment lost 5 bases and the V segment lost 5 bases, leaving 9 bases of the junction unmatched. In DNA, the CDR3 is TGTGCCAGCAGCCCGATGAGCGGGAGGGTCGACGAGCAGTACTTC. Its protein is CASSPMSGRVDEQYF.

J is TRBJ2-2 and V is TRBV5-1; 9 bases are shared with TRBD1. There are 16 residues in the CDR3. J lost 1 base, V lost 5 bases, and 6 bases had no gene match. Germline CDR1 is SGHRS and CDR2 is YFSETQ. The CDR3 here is CASRPQGQGNTGELFF. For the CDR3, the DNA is TGCGCCAGCAGACCCCAGGGACAGGGGAACACCGGGGAGCTGTTTTTT.

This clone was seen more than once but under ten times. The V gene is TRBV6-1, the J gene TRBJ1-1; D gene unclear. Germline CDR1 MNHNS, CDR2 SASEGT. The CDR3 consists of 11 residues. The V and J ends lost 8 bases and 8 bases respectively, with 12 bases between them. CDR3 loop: CASQERLEAFF. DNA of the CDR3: TGTGCCAGCCAAGAGAGGTTAGAAGCTTTCTTT.

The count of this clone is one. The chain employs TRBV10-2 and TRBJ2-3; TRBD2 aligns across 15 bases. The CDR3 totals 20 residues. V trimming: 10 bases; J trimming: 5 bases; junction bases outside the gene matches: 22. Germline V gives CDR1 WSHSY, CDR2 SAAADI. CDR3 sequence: CATLAAGLAGGVGIRDTQYF. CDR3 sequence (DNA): TGCGCCACCCTCGCTGCGGGACTAGCGGGAGGAGTGGGAATTCGAGATACGCAGTATTTT.

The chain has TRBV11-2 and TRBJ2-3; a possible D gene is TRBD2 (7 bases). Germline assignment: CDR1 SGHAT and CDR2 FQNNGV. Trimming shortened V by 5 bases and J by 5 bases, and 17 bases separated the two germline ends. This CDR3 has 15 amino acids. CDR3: CASSPWGGLGDTQYF. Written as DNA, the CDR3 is TGTGCCAGCAGCCCTTGGGGGGGGCTAGGAGATACGCAGTATTTT.

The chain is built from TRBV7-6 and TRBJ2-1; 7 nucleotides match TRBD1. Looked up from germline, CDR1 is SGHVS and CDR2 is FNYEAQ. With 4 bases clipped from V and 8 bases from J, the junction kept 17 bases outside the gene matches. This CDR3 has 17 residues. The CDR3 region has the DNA TGTGCCAGCAGCTCCCGACGTACAGGGGATCGGGTCGATGAGCAGTTCTTC. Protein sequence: CASSSRRTGDRVDEQFF.

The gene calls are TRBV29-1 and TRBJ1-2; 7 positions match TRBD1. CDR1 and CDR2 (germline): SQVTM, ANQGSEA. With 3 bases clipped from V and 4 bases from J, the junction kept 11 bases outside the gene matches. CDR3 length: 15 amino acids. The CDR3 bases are TGCAGCGTTGAGCCGCCCAGGGGGAAATTCTATGGCTACACCTTC. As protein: CSVEPPRGKFYGYTF.

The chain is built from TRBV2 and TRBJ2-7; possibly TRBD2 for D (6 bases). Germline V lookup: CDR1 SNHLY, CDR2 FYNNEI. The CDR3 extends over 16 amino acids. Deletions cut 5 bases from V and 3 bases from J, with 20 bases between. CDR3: CASSPGLRDFNYEQYF. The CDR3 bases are TGTGCCAGCAGTCCAGGATTAAGGGACTTTAACTACGAGCAGTACTTC. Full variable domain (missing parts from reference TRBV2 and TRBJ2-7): EPEVTQTPSHQVTQMGQEVILRCVPISNHLYFYWYRQILGQKVEFLVSFYNNEISEKSEIFDDQFSVERPDGSNFTLKIRSTKLEDSAMYFCASSPGLRDFNYEQYFGPGTRLTVT.

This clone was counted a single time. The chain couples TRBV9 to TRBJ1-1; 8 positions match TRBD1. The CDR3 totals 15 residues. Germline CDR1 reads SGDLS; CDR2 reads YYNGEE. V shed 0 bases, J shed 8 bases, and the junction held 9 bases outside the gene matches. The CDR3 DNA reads TGTGCCAGCAGCGTAGATGGGCAGGGGGCGATGGAAGCTTTCTTT. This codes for CASSVDGQGAMEAFF.

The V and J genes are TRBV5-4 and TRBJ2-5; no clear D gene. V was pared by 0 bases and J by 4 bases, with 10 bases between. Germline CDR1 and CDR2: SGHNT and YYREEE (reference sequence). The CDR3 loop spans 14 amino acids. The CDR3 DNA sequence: TGTGCCAGCAGCTTGGAGTACTTCGGAGAGACCCAGTACTTC. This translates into CASSLEYFGETQYF. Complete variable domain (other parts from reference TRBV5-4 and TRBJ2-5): ETGVTQSPTHLIKTRGQQVTLRCSSQSGHNTVSWYQQALGQGPQFIFQYYREEENGRGNFPPRFSGLQFPNYSSELNVNALELDDSALYLCASSLEYFGETQYFGPGTRLLVL.

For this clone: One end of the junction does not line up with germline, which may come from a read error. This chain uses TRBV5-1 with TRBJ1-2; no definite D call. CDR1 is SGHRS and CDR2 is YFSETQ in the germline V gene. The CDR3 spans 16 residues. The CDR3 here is CASTLNPGSNNYGYTF. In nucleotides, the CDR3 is TGCGCCAGCACCTTGAACCCAGGCTCCAATAACTATGGCTACACCTTC.

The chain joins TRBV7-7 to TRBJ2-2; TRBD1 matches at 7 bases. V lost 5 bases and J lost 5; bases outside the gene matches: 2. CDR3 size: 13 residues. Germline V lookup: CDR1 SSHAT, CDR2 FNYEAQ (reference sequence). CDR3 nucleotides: TGTGCCAGCAGCCCACAGGGGACCGGGGAGCTGTTTTTT. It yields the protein CASSPQGTGELFF.

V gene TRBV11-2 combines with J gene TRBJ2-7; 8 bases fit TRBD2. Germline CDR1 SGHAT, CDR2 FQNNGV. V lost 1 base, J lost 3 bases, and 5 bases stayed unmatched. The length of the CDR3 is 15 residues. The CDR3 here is CASSLASGSDYEQYF. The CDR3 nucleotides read TGTGCCAGCAGCTTAGCCAGCGGGAGCGACTACGAGCAGTACTTC.

CDR3 region: CSVEDLRANTDTQYF. The CDR3 DNA reads TGCAGCGTTGAAGATCTAAGAGCTAACACAGATACGCAGTATTTT. The chain carries TRBV29-1 and TRBJ2-3; D gene unclear. CDR1 is SQVTM and CDR2 is ANQGSEA in the germline V gene. The CDR3 loop spans 15 amino acids. V lost 0 bases and J lost 2, with 12 bases in between.

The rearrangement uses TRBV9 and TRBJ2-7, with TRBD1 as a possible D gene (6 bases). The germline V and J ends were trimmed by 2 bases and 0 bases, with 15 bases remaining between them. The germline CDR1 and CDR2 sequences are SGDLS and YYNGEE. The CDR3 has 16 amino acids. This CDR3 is CASSVDGTHRSYEQYF. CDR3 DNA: TGTGCCAGCAGCGTCGATGGGACACACCGCTCCTACGAGCAGTACTTC.

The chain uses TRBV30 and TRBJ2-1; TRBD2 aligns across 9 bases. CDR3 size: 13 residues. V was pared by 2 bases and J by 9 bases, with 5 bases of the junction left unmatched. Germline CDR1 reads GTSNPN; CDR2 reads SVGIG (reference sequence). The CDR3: CAWSLGLATEQFF. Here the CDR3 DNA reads TGTGCCTGGAGTCTCGGACTAGCGACTGAGCAGTTCTTC. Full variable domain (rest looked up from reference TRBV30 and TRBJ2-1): SQTIHQWPATLVQPVGSPLSLECTVEGTSNPNLYWYRQAAGRGLQLLFYSVGIGQISSEVPQNLSASRPQDRQFILSSKKLLLSDSGFYLCAWSLGLATEQFFGPGTRLTVL.

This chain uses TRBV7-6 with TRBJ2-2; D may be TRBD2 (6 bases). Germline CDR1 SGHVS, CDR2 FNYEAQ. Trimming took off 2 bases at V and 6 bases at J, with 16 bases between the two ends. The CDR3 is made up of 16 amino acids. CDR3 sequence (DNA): TGTGCCAGCAGCTTAAGGGGACTGCCCTTGTCCGGGGAGCTGTTTTTT. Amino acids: CASSLRGLPLSGELFF.